The next 9 T cell receptor beta chains were all read from a single sample in a study of type 1 regulatory T cells. For these receptors, no antigen is known. TCRdb re-called the reads with MiXCR, one entry per CDR3 protein. The sample shows fewer than 70,000 distinct CDR3 sequences, about 60% of them seen only once. The specimen sequenced was cultured T cells, either the whole culture or a sorted T cell fraction (not recorded which). Subset in this sample: Tr1-enriched cell product generated in vitro against host alloantigens. Receptors originate from a human donor in good health.

The chain combines TRBV6-6 with TRBJ1-4; D is unclear. The CDR3 runs to 17 residues. Germline CDR1 is MNHNY and CDR2 is SVGAGI (reference sequence). V gave up 6 bases and J gave up 0 bases, with 17 bases separating them. The CDR3 spells CASSRSSGRSTNEKLFF. The CDR3 DNA is TGTGCCAGCAGCCGATCTTCGGGGAGATCAACTAATGAAAAACTGTTTTTT.

The V and J genes are TRBV6-1 and TRBJ2-1, with D perhaps TRBD1 (7 bases). The CDR3 spans 17 residues. CDR1 and CDR2 (germline): MNHNS, SASEGT. V lost 2 bases and J lost 7, with 21 bases in between. CDR3 loop: CASSERGLAGRMNEQFF. The CDR3, as DNA: TGTGCCAGCAGTGAAAGGGGGCTAGCCGGGAGAATGAATGAGCAGTTCTTC.

As regards this clonotype: Because the CDR3's place on the DNA is in doubt, the DNA is left out and the CDR3 is given as listed by TCRdb. The V and J genes are TRBV20-1 and TRBJ2-1. The CDR3 has 13 residues if both end residues are counted. The germline V gene has CDR1 DFQATT and CDR2 SNEGSKA (reference sequence). The CDR3 loop reads CSVYICSYNEQFF.

In DNA form, the CDR3 reads TGTGCCAGCACTTGGGTCCAAGAGACCCAGTACTTC. Translating it yields CASTWVQETQYF. The chain links TRBV2 to TRBJ2-5, with unresolved D. The V gene's germline CDR1 is SNHLY and CDR2 FYNNEI. Between the trimmed V and J ends, which lost 7 bases and 1 base, there was a span of 7 bases. This CDR3 is built from 12 residues.

The rearrangement links TRBV7-9 to TRBJ2-5; D is undetermined. This CDR3 has 15 residues. Germline assignment: CDR1 SEHNR and CDR2 FQNEAQ (reference sequence). V lost 1 base to trimming and J lost 2 bases, with 11 bases between them. This chain's CDR3 is CASSLGMVLQETQYF. The CDR3 nucleotides read TGTGCCAGCAGCTTAGGGATGGTGCTTCAAGAGACCCAGTACTTC.

V and J are TRBV20-1 and TRBJ2-3; 8 bases line up with TRBD2. Per germline, CDR1 DFQATT and CDR2 SNEGSKA (reference sequence). V lost 3 bases, J lost 4 bases, and 0 bases stayed unmatched. The CDR3 runs to 12 residues. The CDR3 bases are TGCAGTGCTAGCGGGGGGGCAGATACGCAGTATTTT. Translation gives CSASGGADTQYF.

The rearrangement joins TRBV18 to TRBJ2-5; 7 bases are shared with TRBD2. This CDR3 has 16 residues. V shed 6 bases, J shed 2 bases, and the junction held 12 bases outside the gene matches. Per the germline V gene, CDR1 is KGHSH and CDR2 is LQKENI. CDR3 nucleotides: TGTGCCAGCTCCCTAGGGAGGGCCCAACCTCAAGAGACCCAGTACTTC. Translation: CASSLGRAQPQETQYF.

The gene calls are TRBV20-1 and TRBJ2-7, with D perhaps being TRBD1 or TRBD2 (5 bases each). CDR3 size: 14 residues. Trimming removed 3 bases at V and 3 bases at J, with 15 bases between. Germline assignment: CDR1 DFQATT and CDR2 SNEGSKA (reference sequence). CDR3 region: CSASTARGDYEQYF. The CDR3 coding sequence is TGCAGTGCTAGTACGGCCAGAGGGGACTACGAGCAGTACTTC.

The gene calls are TRBV2 and TRBJ2-7; tentative D call: TRBD1 (6 bases). Germline CDR1 SNHLY, CDR2 FYNNEI. CDR3 size: 12 residues. V dropped 7 bases and J dropped 4 bases, with 11 bases sitting between them. Written as DNA, the CDR3 is TGTGCCAGCAACAGGGCCCTATACGAGCAGTACTTC. This codes for CASNRALYEQYF.